Listed here are 17 T cell receptor beta chains from one sample, sequenced in a study of blood T cell repertoires in COVID-19. The data were produced by immunoSEQ multiplex PCR, yet TCRdb's version contains in-frame clones alone and is incomplete. The data contain around 120,000 clones, around four fifths of them singletons. The sequenced sample consisted of peripheral blood. These receptors all come from a man aged 30 to 45 with acute or convalescent COVID-19.

The chain links TRBV4-2 to TRBJ2-3, with TRBD2 identical over 10 bases. CDR3 length equals 17 residues. The V and J ends lost 0 bases and 2 bases, in that order; junction bases with no gene match: 5. The V gene's germline CDR1 is LGHNA and CDR2 YNFKEQ. The CDR3 nucleotides are TGTGCCAGCAGCCAAGAAGCGGGGGGGCCTTTCACAGATACGCAGTATTTT. Translating it yields CASSQEAGGPFTDTQYF.

This clone appeared a single time. The rearrangement uses TRBV7-3 and TRBJ2-3; D remains unclear. The CDR3 loop spans 13 amino acids. V was cut by 5 bases and J by 2 bases, with 8 bases left in between. Germline V gene sequence: CDR1 SGHTA, CDR2 FQGTGA. The CDR3 region has the DNA TGTGCCAGCAGCCGGTCTTACACAGATACGCAGTATTTT. Protein product: CASSRSYTDTQYF.

The chain has TRBV12-5 and TRBJ1-4; D call uncertain. Trimming stripped 0 bases from V and 8 bases from J, with 13 bases between. The CDR3 loop spans 15 amino acids. CDR1 is LGHNT, CDR2 FRNRAP, per germline. CDR3 in DNA: TGTGCTAGTGGTTTGGTACCGGAGGGTCCAGAAAAACTGTTTTTT. Amino acids: CASGLVPEGPEKLFF.

V is TRBV19 and J is TRBJ2-4; 8 nucleotides align to TRBD2. Per the germline V gene, CDR1 is LNHDA and CDR2 is SQIVND (reference sequence). There are 14 residues in the CDR3. Trimming took 5 bases from V and 8 from J; bases not matched to a gene: 8. The chain's CDR3 is CASSQRGPQDIQYF. The DNA for the CDR3 is TGTGCCAGTAGTCAGCGGGGGCCACAAGACATTCAGTACTTC.

The rearrangement uses TRBV3-1 (or the pseudogene TRBV3-2) and TRBJ1-2, with TRBD1 matching over 8 bases. This CDR3 spans 15 amino acids. The junction had 8 bases not matched to a gene; V was cut back by 1 base and J by 7 bases. CDR1 LGHDT and CDR2 YNNKEL come from the germline V gene (reference sequence). Written as DNA, the CDR3 is TGTGCCAGCAGCCAAGTTGGGCCAGGGGGCGGTGGCTACACCTTC. Its translation: CASSQVGPGGGGYTF.

The rearrangement uses TRBV12-3 or TRBV12-4 and TRBJ1-2; TRBD1 might be the D (5 bases). V dropped 3 bases and J dropped 8 bases, with 13 bases sitting between them. The CDR3 covers 13 residues. CDR3 nucleotide sequence: TGTGCCAGCAGTTTCGGACCAGGGCACGGCTACACCTTC. Protein: CASSFGPGHGYTF.

The CDR3 DNA follows: TGTGCCAGCAGCTTAGTTACAGGGAACGGCTACACCTTC. This encodes CASSLVTGNGYTF. The chain has TRBV7-2 and TRBJ1-2, with D possibly matching TRBD1 (6 bases). V was shortened by 1 base and J by 8 bases, with 11 bases between the two germline ends. Germline V lookup: CDR1 SGHTA, CDR2 FQGNSA. There are 13 residues in the CDR3.

The rearrangement joins TRBV6-5 to TRBJ2-6; D gene unclear. The germline V gene encodes CDR1 MNHEY and CDR2 SVGAGI. The CDR3 is 14 residues long. Trimming stripped 6 bases from V and 0 bases from J, with 6 bases between. CDR3 region: CASRPGSGANVLTF. CDR3 DNA sequence: TGTGCCAGCAGACCAGGCTCTGGGGCCAACGTCCTGACTTTC.

The genes are TRBV4-3 and TRBJ1-4, with 10 bases aligning to TRBD1. Germline V gene sequence: CDR1 LGHNA, CDR2 YSLEER. V lost 4 bases, J lost 8 bases, and 7 bases stayed unmatched. This CDR3 has 15 residues. The CDR3 nucleotides read TGCGCCAGCAGCCTTCTGGGACAGGGGCGAGAAAAACTGTTTTTT. This gives the protein CASSLLGQGREKLFF.

The gene calls are TRBV24-1 and TRBJ2-2; the D gene is possibly TRBD1 (6 bases). The CDR3 spans 16 residues. V lost 4 bases and J lost 4, with 15 bases in between. Germline CDR1 is KGHDR and CDR2 is SFDVKD. DNA of the CDR3: TGTGCCACCAGTGACCCAGGGGTTAGGGGCACCGGGGAGCTGTTTTTT. This sequence encodes CATSDPGVRGTGELFF.

The V gene is TRBV11-1, the J gene TRBJ2-1; TRBD2 is a possible D gene (5 bases). The length of the CDR3 is 15 residues. V was trimmed by 5 bases and J by 0 bases, leaving 11 bases between them. The germline V gene encodes CDR1 SGHAT and CDR2 FQDESV (reference sequence). The CDR3 DNA sequence: TGTGCCAGCAGCCCCGGACTGAGCTCCTACAATGAGCAGTTCTTC. As protein: CASSPGLSSYNEQFF.

This clone occurred once. The chain is built from TRBV5-1 and TRBJ2-3; 9 bases line up with TRBD1. Unmatched junction bases numbered 9, after V lost 4 bases and J lost 0 bases. CDR1 SGHRS and CDR2 YFSETQ come from the germline V gene. The CDR3 runs 17 residues. The CDR3 coding sequence is TGCGCCAGCAGCGCCGGGACAGGGACGACTAGCACAGATACGCAGTATTTT. It specifies CASSAGTGTTSTDTQYF.

The chain links TRBV5-6 to TRBJ1-2; 7 bases are shared with TRBD1. Germline CDR1 reads SGHDT; CDR2 reads YYEEEE. The CDR3 runs to 16 residues. V was clipped by 0 bases and J by 6 bases; unmatched bases: 11. The CDR3 protein is CASSLAEESGGHGYTF. CDR3 DNA sequence: TGTGCCAGCAGCTTGGCCGAGGAGTCAGGGGGACATGGCTACACCTTC.

The chain uses TRBV4-1 and TRBJ2-1, with no clear D. Deletions cut 5 bases from V and 5 bases from J, with 13 bases between. Looked up from germline, CDR1 is MGHRA and CDR2 is YSYEKL. The CDR3 length is 14 residues. CDR3 protein: CASSTNPRDNEQFF. The CDR3 DNA reads as TGCGCCAGCAGCACAAACCCTCGGGACAATGAGCAGTTCTTC.

The V and J genes are TRBV11-2 and TRBJ2-3; 9 nucleotides line up with TRBD2. The junction had 11 bases not matched to a gene; V was cut back by 1 base and J by 6 bases. CDR3 size: 17 residues. Looked up from germline, CDR1 is SGHAT and CDR2 is FQNNGV. The CDR3 here is CASSLARAAGGPDTQYF. Here the CDR3 DNA reads TGTGCCAGCAGCTTAGCGCGTGCGGCGGGGGGGCCGGATACGCAGTATTTT. Complete variable domain (other parts from reference TRBV11-2 and TRBJ2-3): EAGVAQSPRYKIIEKRQSVAFWCNPISGHATLYWYQQILGQGPKLLIQFQNNGVVDDSQLPKDRFSAERLKGVDSTLKIQPAKLEDSAVYLCASSLARAAGGPDTQYFGPGTRLTVL.

The J gene is TRBJ1-1, the V gene TRBV5-1; 7 nucleotides align to TRBD1. After removal of 4 bases from V and 0 bases from J, the junction contained 9 bases not matched to a gene. The CDR3 runs 16 residues. Germline CDR1 is SGHRS and CDR2 is YFSETQ. CDR3 coding DNA: TGCGCCAGCAGCGTCAGTAGACAGGGCCTGAACACTGAAGCTTTCTTT. Its translation: CASSVSRQGLNTEAFF.

The J gene is TRBJ1-4, the V gene TRBV5-5; D perhaps matches TRBD1 (6 bases). V gave up 4 bases and J gave up 3 bases, with 13 bases separating them. Looked up from germline, CDR1 is SGHKS and CDR2 is YYEKEE (reference sequence). The CDR3 is 15 amino acids. The CDR3 sequence: CASSLAGVANEKLFF. The CDR3 nucleotides read TGTGCCAGCAGCCTGGCAGGGGTCGCTAATGAAAAACTGTTTTTT. Combining the CDR3 with reference TRBV5-5 and TRBJ1-4 gives the whole variable domain DAGVTQSPTHLIKTRGQQVTLRCSPISGHKSVSWYQQVLGQGPQFIFQYYEKEERGRGNFPDRFSARQFPNYSSELNVNALLLGDSALYLCASSLAGVANEKLFFGSGTQLSVL.